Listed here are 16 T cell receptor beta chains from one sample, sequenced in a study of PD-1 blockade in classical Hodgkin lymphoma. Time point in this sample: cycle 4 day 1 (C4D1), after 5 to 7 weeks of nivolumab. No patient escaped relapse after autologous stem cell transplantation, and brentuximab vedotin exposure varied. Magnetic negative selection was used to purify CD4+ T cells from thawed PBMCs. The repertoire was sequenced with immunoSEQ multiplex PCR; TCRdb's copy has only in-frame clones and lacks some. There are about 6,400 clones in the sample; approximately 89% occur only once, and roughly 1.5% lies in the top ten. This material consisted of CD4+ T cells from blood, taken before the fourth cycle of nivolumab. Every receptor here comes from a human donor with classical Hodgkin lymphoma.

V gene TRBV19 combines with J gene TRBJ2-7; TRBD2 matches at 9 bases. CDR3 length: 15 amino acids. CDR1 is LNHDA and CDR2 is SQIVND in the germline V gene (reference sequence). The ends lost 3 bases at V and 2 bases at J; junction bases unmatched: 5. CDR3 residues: CASSMGLAKPYEQYF. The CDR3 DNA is TGTGCCAGTAGTATGGGACTAGCAAAACCCTACGAGCAGTACTTC.

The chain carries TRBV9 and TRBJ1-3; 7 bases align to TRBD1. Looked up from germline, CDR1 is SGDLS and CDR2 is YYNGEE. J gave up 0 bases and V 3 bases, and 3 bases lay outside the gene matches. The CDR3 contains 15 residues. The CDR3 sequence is CASSATGDSGNTIYF. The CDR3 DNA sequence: TGTGCCAGCAGCGCCACAGGGGACTCTGGAAACACCATATATTTT.

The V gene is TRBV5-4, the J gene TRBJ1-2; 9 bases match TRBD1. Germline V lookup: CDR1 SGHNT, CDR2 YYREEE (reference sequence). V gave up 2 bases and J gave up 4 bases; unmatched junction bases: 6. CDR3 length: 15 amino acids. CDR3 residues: CASSFSGTGIYGYTF. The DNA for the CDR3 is TGTGCCAGCAGCTTCTCCGGGACAGGGATCTATGGCTACACCTTC.

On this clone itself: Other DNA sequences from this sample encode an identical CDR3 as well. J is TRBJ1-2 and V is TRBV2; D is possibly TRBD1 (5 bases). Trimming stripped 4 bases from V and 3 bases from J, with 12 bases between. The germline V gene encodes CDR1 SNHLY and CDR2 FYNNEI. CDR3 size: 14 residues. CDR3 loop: CASSGEGRDYGYTF. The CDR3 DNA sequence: TGTGCCAGCAGTGGGGAAGGCAGGGACTATGGCTACACCTTC.

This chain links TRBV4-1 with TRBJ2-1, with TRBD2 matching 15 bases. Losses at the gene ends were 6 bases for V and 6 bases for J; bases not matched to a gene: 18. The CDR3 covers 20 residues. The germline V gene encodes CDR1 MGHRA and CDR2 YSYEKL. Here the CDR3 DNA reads TGCGCCAGCAGTCCTACCCAGGGACTAGCGGGAGGTCTTAATATCAATGAGCAGTTCTTC. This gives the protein CASSPTQGLAGGLNINEQFF.

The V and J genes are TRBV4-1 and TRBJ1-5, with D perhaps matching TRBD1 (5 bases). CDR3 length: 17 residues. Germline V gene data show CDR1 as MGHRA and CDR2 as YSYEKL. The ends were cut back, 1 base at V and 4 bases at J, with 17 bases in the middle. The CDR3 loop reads CASSQGIPGPRNQPQHF. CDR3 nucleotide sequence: TGCGCCAGCAGCCAAGGGATCCCGGGACCCCGTAATCAGCCCCAGCATTTT.

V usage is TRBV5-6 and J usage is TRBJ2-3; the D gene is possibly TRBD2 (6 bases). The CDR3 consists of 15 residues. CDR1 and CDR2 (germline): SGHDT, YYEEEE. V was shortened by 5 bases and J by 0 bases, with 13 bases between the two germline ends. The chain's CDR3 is CASSPTSSSTDTQYF. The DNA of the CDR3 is TGTGCCAGCAGTCCTACTAGCTCTAGCACAGATACGCAGTATTTT. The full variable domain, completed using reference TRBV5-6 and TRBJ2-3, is DAGVTQSPTHLIKTRGQQVTLRCSPKSGHDTVSWYQQALGQGPQFIFQYYEEEERQRGNFPDRFSGHQFPNYSSELNVNALLLGDSALYLCASSPTSSSTDTQYFGPGTRLTVL.

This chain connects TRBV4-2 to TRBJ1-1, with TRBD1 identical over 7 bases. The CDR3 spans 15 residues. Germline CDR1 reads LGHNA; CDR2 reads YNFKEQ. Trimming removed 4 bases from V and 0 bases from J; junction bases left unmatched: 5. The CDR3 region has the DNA TGTGCCAGCAGCCCCAGACAGGGACTGAACACTGAAGCTTTCTTT. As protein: CASSPRQGLNTEAFF.

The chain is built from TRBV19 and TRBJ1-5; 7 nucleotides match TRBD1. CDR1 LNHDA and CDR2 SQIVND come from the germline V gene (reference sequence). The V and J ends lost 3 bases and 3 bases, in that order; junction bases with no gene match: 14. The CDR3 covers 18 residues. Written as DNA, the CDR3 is TGTGCCAGTAGTATCCTGATACGACAGGGATGGTACAATCAGCCCCAGCATTTT. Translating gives CASSILIRQGWYNQPQHF.

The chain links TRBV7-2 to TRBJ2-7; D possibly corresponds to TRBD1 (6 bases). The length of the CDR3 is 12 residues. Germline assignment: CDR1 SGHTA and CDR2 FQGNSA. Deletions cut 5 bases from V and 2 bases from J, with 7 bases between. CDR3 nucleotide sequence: TGTGCCAGCAGCCGGGACACCTACGAGCAGTACTTC. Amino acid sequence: CASSRDTYEQYF. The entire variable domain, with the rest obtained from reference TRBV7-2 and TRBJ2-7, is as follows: GAGVSQSPSNKVTEKGKDVELRCDPISGHTALYWYRQSLGQGLEFLIYFQGNSAPDKSGLPSDRFSAERTGGSVSTLTIQRTQQEDSAVYLCASSRDTYEQYFGPGTRLTVT.

CDR3 DNA sequence: TGCGCCAGCTGTTCACAGGGGGCCGCTAATGAAAAACTGTTTTTT. Its protein product is CASCSQGAANEKLFF. The rearrangement uses TRBV5-1 and TRBJ1-4; 9 bases are a match to TRBD1. The CDR3 runs 15 residues. The trim removed 7 bases at V and 3 bases at J, leaving 7 bases unmatched. Germline loops: CDR1 SGHRS, CDR2 YFSETQ.

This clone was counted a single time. CDR3 amino acids: CASSLGGSMNTEAFF. The CDR3 DNA reads as TGTGCCAGCAGCTTGGGGGGTTCGATGAACACTGAAGCTTTCTTT. The V call is TRBV7-6, the J call TRBJ1-1; D possibly corresponds to TRBD1 (5 bases). Germline V gene data show CDR1 as SGHVS and CDR2 as FNYEAQ. Trimming shortened V by 3 bases and J by 0 bases, and 11 bases separated the two germline ends. The CDR3 covers 15 residues.

The CDR3 protein is CASSVTGGRLPGYTF. The CDR3 nucleotides are TGTGCCAGCAGCGTAACAGGGGGCCGACTTCCCGGCTACACCTTC. The genes are TRBV13 and TRBJ1-2; TRBD1 matches 9 bases. The CDR3 totals 15 residues. In germline, CDR1 is PRHDT, CDR2 FYEKMQ (reference sequence). V shed 5 bases, J shed 8 bases, and the junction held 12 bases outside the gene matches.

This CDR3 is CASSAVLASSSYEQYF. Here the CDR3 DNA reads TGTGCCAGTAGTGCAGTACTAGCGTCGAGCTCCTACGAGCAGTACTTC. This chain links TRBV19 with TRBJ2-7, with TRBD2 matching over 7 bases. V shed 5 bases, J shed 0 bases, and the junction held 10 bases outside the gene matches. This CDR3 spans 16 amino acids. Germline loops: CDR1 LNHDA, CDR2 SQIVND (reference sequence).

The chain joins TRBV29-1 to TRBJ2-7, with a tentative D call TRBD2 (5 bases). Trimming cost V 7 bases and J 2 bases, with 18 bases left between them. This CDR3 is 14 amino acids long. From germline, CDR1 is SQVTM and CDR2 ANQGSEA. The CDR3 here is CSGAGVGDAYEQYF. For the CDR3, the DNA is TGCAGCGGCGCCGGGGTAGGCGATGCCTACGAGCAGTACTTC.

DNA for the CDR3: TGTGCCAGCAGTCCGTTTCGTCGACAGGGGGAAAACGAGCAGTACTTC. It codes for CASSPFRRQGENEQYF. The chain recombines TRBV27 with TRBJ2-7, with 9 bases matching TRBD1. CDR1 is MNHEY, CDR2 SMNVEV, per germline (reference sequence). CDR3 length: 16 amino acids. The J segment lost 5 bases and the V segment lost 5 bases, leaving 13 bases of the junction unmatched.